Described below is a single T cell receptor beta chain sequence and its context. Antigen: not known. The sample is drawn from a study of T cell responses to AZD1222 COVID-19 vaccine. Study-level background: Pooled samples include second doses given at about 4 or 12 weeks. Study-wide findings and caveats: Seropositive status at baseline applied to only six AZD1222 recipients. The CD4 TCRs associated with vaccination extended across spike and predominated at 160-218 and 743-854.

Profiled with immunoSEQ multiplex PCR; TCRdb holds only in-frame clones, not every one. This table holds fewer than 35,000 clones, roughly 92% found once. This TCR was recovered from an adult in good health. Here the sequenced sample was peripheral blood, taken on day 0 of AZD1222 vaccination.

The CDR3: CASSSLGQGAYEQYF. CDR3 coding DNA: TGTGCCAGCAGTTCACTAGGACAGGGTGCCTACGAGCAGTACTTC. V usage is TRBV6-2 or TRBV6-3 and J usage is TRBJ2-7; 8 positions agree with TRBD1. After removal of 4 bases from V and 2 bases from J, the junction contained 7 bases not matched to a gene. Germline V gene lookup returns CDR1 MNHEY and CDR2 SVGEGT. The CDR3 length is 15 residues.